This entry is about one T cell receptor (beta chain). This entry comes from a study of technical replicates of blood from a few donors. Here immunoSEQ multiplex PCR was the method, and the copy in TCRdb shows in-frame clones only, minus some. The table shows around 93,000 clones, with just under 95% occurring only once. J lost 2 bases, V lost 5 bases, and 6 bases had no gene match. Looked up from germline, CDR1 is SEHNR and CDR2 is FQNEAQ (reference sequence). The CDR3 is made up of 16 amino acids. This chain joins TRBV7-9 and TRBJ2-6, with 7 bases identical to TRBD2. The clonotype comes from a human donor in good health. Sequences were obtained from T cells isolated from PBMCs. CDR3 sequence reads: CASSPAGLAGANVLTF. The CDR3 DNA reads TGTGCCAGCAGCCCTGCCGGACTAGCTGGGGCCAACGTCCTGACTTTC.